The 14 T cell receptor beta chains below all came from one sample that was sequenced in a study of T cell responses to AZD1222 COVID-19 vaccine. TCRdb's copy holds only in-frame clones and misses some; the assay was immunoSEQ multiplex PCR. The data contain about 150,000 clones, roughly 92% of them singletons. The sequences come from peripheral blood, collected on day 0 of AZD1222 vaccination. These receptors came from an adult in good health.

The chain couples TRBV11-2 to TRBJ1-2; 7 positions agree with TRBD1. The V segment lost 1 base and the J segment 7 bases; nucleotides outside the gene matches: 6. Germline CDR1 and CDR2: SGHAT and FQNNGV. The CDR3 sequence is 14 residues long. The CDR3 region has the DNA TGTGCCAGCAGCTTAGTAGGGGGCGCTAGTGGCTACACCTTC. It yields the protein CASSLVGGASGYTF. The entire variable domain, with the rest obtained from reference TRBV11-2 and TRBJ1-2, is as follows: EAGVAQSPRYKIIEKRQSVAFWCNPISGHATLYWYQQILGQGPKLLIQFQNNGVVDDSQLPKDRFSAERLKGVDSTLKIQPAKLEDSAVYLCASSLVGGASGYTFGSGTRLTVV.

This sequence joins TRBV29-1 and TRBJ2-2; 11 bases agree with TRBD2. CDR1 is SQVTM and CDR2 is ANQGSEA in the germline V gene. This CDR3 is 12 amino acids long. After removal of 7 bases from V and 7 bases from J, the junction contained 2 bases not matched to a gene. DNA of the CDR3: TGCAGCGGAGGACTAGCGGGCGGGGAGCTGTTTTTT. Its protein product is CSGGLAGGELFF.

The chain employs TRBV29-1 and TRBJ1-1; D gene ambiguous. V was pared by 4 bases and J by 8 bases, with 17 bases between. In germline, CDR1 is SQVTM, CDR2 ANQGSEA. The CDR3 totals 13 residues. CDR3 bases: TGCAGCGTTGGGCTTTTGTCAGTACTAGAAGCTTTCTTT. This encodes CSVGLLSVLEAFF.

The chain uses TRBV5-4 and TRBJ1-2; D is unresolved. CDR1 and CDR2 from the germline V gene are SGHNT and YYREEE (reference sequence). Trimming left V 0 bases short and J 6 bases short, with 21 bases between. The CDR3 loop spans 17 amino acids. CDR3 nucleotide sequence: TGTGCCAGCAGCTTGGGACCCCTAGGAGGCAGACGTCATGGCTACACCTTC. Amino acids: CASSLGPLGGRRHGYTF.

The rearrangement joins TRBV11-2 to TRBJ1-5, with unresolved D. The CDR3 sequence is 14 residues long. Germline V gene lookup returns CDR1 SGHAT and CDR2 FQNNGV. Trimming stripped 2 bases from V and 5 bases from J, with 10 bases between. The CDR3 sequence is CASSLTSKYQPQHF. The DNA for the CDR3 is TGTGCCAGCAGCTTAACTTCCAAGTATCAGCCCCAGCATTTT.

Of note for this clone: Here the CDR3 omits its conserved ending phenylalanine or tryptophan, so a read error is the likely source. The limits of the CDR3 on the DNA are not certain, so only TCRdb's listed CDR3 is given. The rearrangement uses TRBV25-1 and TRBJ2-7; the DNA was not used to check the table's D call, TRBD1. The CDR3 spans 9 amino acids, including both terminal residues. Looked up from germline, CDR1 is MGHDK and CDR2 is SYGVNS. This CDR3 reads CASSPPYRS.

The chain has TRBV7-2 and TRBJ2-3; 13 nucleotides line up with TRBD2. The germline V gene encodes CDR1 SGHTA and CDR2 FQGNSA. V shed 7 bases and J 8 bases; nucleotides not matched to a gene: 9. This CDR3 has 15 amino acids. The CDR3 DNA reads TGTGCCAGCACCTCACCTAGGACTAGCGGGGGTACGCAGTATTTT. Residues: CASTSPRTSGGTQYF. Filled out from reference TRBV7-2 and TRBJ2-3, the complete variable domain reads GAGVSQSPSNKVTEKGKDVELRCDPISGHTALYWYRQSLGQGLEFLIYFQGNSAPDKSGLPSDRFSAERTGGSVSTLTIQRTQQEDSAVYLCASTSPRTSGGTQYFGPGTRLTVL.

The chain uses TRBV9 and TRBJ2-7; 12 nucleotides align to TRBD2. The CDR3 has 15 amino acids. Germline V gene data show CDR1 as SGDLS and CDR2 as YYNGEE. After removal of 3 bases from V and 2 bases from J, the junction contained 3 bases not matched to a gene. The CDR3 DNA follows: TGTGCCAGCAGCGCGACTAGCGGGGGCCCCTACGAGCAGTACTTC. Amino acid sequence: CASSATSGGPYEQYF.

The chain carries TRBV28 and TRBJ2-3; TRBD1 is a possible D gene (5 bases). Trimming took 7 bases from V and 2 from J, leaving 10 bases between them. The CDR3 runs to 13 residues. Germline CDR1 is MDHEN and CDR2 is SYDVKM. CDR3 bases: TGTGCCAGCAAGTCAGGGATCACAGATACGCAGTATTTT. Protein product: CASKSGITDTQYF.

This chain connects TRBV6-5 to TRBJ1-1; 7 positions agree with TRBD1. The CDR3 contains 15 residues. The J segment lost 1 base and the V segment lost 0 bases, leaving 2 bases of the junction unmatched. Germline V gene lookup returns CDR1 MNHEY and CDR2 SVGAGI. This CDR3 is CASSYSRQGNTEAFF. The CDR3 region has the DNA TGTGCCAGCAGTTACTCCAGACAGGGGAACACTGAAGCTTTCTTT.

This clone was observed a single time. The chain uses TRBV5-1 and TRBJ2-1; no definite D call. Trimming pared 4 bases from V and 0 bases from J, leaving 8 bases between. This CDR3 is built from 14 residues. CDR1 is SGHRS and CDR2 is YFSETQ in the germline V gene. The CDR3 DNA follows: TGCGCCAGCAGCAAAGACGGCTCCTACAATGAGCAGTTCTTC. It codes for CASSKDGSYNEQFF. Combining the CDR3 with reference TRBV5-1 and TRBJ2-1 gives the whole variable domain KAGVTQTPRYLIKTRGQQVTLSCSPISGHRSVSWYQQTPGQGLQFLFEYFSETQRNKGNFPGRFSGRQFSNSRSEMNVSTLELGDSALYLCASSKDGSYNEQFFGPGTRLTVL.

DNA for the CDR3: TGTGCCAGCAGCGTAGAACAGGATAGCGTCTATGGCTACACCTTC. As protein: CASSVEQDSVYGYTF. V usage is TRBV9 and J usage is TRBJ1-2; tentatively, D is TRBD1 (5 bases). CDR1 and CDR2 from the germline V gene are SGDLS and YYNGEE. The CDR3 loop spans 15 amino acids. V lost 0 bases to trimming and J lost 4 bases, with 13 bases between them.

This chain joins TRBV4-1 and TRBJ1-4, with D maybe TRBD1 (5 bases). This CDR3 region has 15 residues. Per germline, CDR1 MGHRA and CDR2 YSYEKL. With 3 bases removed from V and 2 bases from J, the gap between germline ends came to 10 bases. CDR3 sequence reads: CASSQTGATNEKLFF. The CDR3, as DNA: TGCGCCAGCAGCCAGACCGGGGCGACTAATGAAAAACTGTTTTTT.

This clone was seen only a few times. The chain couples TRBV3-1 (or the pseudogene TRBV3-2) to TRBJ2-1; 9 positions agree with TRBD2. J gave up 4 bases and V 4 bases, and 8 bases lay outside the gene matches. The CDR3 has 16 residues. Per the germline V gene, CDR1 is LGHDT and CDR2 is YNNKEL (reference sequence). The CDR3 coding sequence is TGTGCCAGCAGCCGATCTAGCGGGACGTTATACAATGAGCAGTTCTTC. Translation: CASSRSSGTLYNEQFF.